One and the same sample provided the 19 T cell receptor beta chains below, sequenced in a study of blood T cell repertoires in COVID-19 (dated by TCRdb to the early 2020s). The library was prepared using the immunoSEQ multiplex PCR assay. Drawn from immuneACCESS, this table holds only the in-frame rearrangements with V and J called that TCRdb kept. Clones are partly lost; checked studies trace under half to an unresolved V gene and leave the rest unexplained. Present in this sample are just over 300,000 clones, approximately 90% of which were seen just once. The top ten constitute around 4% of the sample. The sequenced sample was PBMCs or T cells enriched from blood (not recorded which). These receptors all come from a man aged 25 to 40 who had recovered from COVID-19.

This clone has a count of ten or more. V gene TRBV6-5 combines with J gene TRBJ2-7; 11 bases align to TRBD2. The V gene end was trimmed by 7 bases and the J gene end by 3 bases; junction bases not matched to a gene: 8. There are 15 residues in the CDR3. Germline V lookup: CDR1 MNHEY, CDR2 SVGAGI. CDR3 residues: CASKPPGLAVYEQYF. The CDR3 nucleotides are TGTGCCAGCAAACCGCCGGGACTAGCGGTCTACGAGCAGTACTTC.

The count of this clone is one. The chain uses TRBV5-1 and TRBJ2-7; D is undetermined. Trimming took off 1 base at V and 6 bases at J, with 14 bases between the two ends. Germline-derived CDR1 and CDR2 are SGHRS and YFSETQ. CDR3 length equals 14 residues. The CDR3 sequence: CASSLIVGPSEQYF. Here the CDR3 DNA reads TGCGCCAGCAGCTTGATAGTGGGCCCTTCCGAGCAGTACTTC.

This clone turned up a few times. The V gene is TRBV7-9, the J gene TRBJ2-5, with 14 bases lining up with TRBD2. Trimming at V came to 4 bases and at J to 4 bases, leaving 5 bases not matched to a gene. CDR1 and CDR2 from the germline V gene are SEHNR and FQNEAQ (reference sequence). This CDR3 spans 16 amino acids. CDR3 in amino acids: CASSSTSGGAGETQYF. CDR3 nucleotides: TGTGCCAGCAGCTCGACTAGCGGGGGGGCCGGAGAGACCCAGTACTTC. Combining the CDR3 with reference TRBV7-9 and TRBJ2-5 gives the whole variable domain DTGVSQNPRHKITKRGQNVTFRCDPISEHNRLYWYRQTLGQGPEFLTYFQNEAQLEKSRLLSDRFSAERPKGSFSTLEIQRTEQGDSAMYLCASSSTSGGAGETQYFGPGTRLLVL.

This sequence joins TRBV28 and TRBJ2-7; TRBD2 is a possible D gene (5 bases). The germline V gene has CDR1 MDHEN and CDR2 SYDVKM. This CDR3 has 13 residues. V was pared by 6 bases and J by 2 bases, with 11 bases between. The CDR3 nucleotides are TGTGCCAGCAGGCTTGGACTGGCCTACGAGCAGTACTTC. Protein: CASRLGLAYEQYF.

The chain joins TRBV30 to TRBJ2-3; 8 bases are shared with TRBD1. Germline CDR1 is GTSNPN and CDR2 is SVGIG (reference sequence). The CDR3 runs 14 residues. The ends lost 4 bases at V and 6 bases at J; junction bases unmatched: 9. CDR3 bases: TGTGCCTGGAAGAACAGGGGGTCGATGGATACGCAGTATTTT. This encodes CAWKNRGSMDTQYF.

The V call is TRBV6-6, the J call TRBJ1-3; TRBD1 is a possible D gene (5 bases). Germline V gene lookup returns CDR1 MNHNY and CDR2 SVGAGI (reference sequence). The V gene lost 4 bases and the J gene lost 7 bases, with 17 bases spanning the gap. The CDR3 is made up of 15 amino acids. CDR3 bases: TGTGCCAGCAGTTTCCCGGGGGATCCTTGGAACACCATATATTTT. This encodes CASSFPGDPWNTIYF.

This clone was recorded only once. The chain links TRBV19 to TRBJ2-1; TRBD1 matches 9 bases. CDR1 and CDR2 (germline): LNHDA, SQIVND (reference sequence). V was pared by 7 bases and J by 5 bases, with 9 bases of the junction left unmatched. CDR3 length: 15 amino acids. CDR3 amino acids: CASTNDRGGDNEQFF. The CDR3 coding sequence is TGTGCCAGTACAAATGACAGGGGGGGAGACAATGAGCAGTTCTTC. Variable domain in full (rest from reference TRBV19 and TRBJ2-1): DGGITQSPKYLFRKEGQNVTLSCEQNLNHDAMYWYRQDPGQGLRLIYYSQIVNDFQKGDIAEGYSVSREKKESFPLTVTSAQKNPTAFYLCASTNDRGGDNEQFFGPGTRLTVL.

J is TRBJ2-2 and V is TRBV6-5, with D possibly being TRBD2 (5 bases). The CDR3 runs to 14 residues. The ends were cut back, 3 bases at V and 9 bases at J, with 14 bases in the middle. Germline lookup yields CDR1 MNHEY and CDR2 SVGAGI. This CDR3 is CASSYGAGSRELFF. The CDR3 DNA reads TGTGCCAGCAGTTATGGCGCGGGCTCTCGGGAGCTGTTTTTT.

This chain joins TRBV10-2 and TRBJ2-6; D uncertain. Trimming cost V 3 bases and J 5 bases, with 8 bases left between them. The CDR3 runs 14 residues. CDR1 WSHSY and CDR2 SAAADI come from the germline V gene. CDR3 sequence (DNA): TGCGCCAGCAGTGAACTCGGGTGGGCCAACGTCCTGACTTTC. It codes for CASSELGWANVLTF.

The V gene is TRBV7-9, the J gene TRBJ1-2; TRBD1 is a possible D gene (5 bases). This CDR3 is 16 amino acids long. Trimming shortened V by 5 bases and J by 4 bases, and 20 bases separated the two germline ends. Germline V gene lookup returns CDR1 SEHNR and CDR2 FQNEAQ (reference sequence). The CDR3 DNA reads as TGTGCCAGCAGCCCATCCACAGGAGCTCACCCCTATGGCTACACCTTC. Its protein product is CASSPSTGAHPYGYTF.

This CDR3 is CASSLGGGLAKNIQYF. Written as DNA, the CDR3 is TGTGCCAGCAGCTTGGGGGGGGGTTTAGCCAAAAACATTCAGTACTTC. This rearrangement joins TRBV5-4 to TRBJ2-4; TRBD2 matches 7 bases. The CDR3 is 16 amino acids. After removal of 0 bases from V and 0 bases from J, the junction contained 3 bases not matched to a gene. Germline CDR1 and CDR2: SGHNT and YYREEE (reference sequence).

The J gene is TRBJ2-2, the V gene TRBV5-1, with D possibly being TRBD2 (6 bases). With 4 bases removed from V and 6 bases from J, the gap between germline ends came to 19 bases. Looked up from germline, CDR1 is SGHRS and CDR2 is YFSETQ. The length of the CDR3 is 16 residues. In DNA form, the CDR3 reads TGCGCCAGCAGCCCCTCCTCCGGGACTCCTTCCGGGGAGCTGTTTTTT. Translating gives CASSPSSGTPSGELFF.

CDR3 nucleotides: TGTGCCAGCAGTTTTCGGGGTCGGGAGGGGAACGAGCAGTACTTC. This encodes CASSFRGREGNEQYF. The chain employs TRBV27 and TRBJ2-7; 8 bases agree with TRBD2. Germline loops: CDR1 MNHEY, CDR2 SMNVEV (reference sequence). CDR3 length: 15 amino acids. The trim removed 3 bases at V and 5 bases at J, leaving 9 bases unmatched.

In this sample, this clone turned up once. The CDR3 DNA is TGTGCCACCAGTGATGGGACAGGGGGTTACACTGAAGCTTTCTTT. It translates to CATSDGTGGYTEAFF. The chain joins TRBV24-1 to TRBJ1-1; 11 bases are shared with TRBD1. The germline V gene has CDR1 KGHDR and CDR2 SFDVKD. The trim removed 3 bases at V and 3 bases at J, leaving 2 bases unmatched. The length of the CDR3 is 15 residues.

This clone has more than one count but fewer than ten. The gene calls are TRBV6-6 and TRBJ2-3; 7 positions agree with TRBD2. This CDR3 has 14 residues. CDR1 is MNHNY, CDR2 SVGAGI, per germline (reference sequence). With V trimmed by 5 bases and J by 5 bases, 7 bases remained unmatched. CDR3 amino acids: CASSPSGEGDTQYF. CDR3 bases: TGTGCCAGCAGTCCCAGCGGGGAGGGAGATACGCAGTATTTT.

The chain's CDR3 is CASGSRRLGRRSTDTQYF. CDR3 DNA: TGTGCTAGTGGTTCGCGACGACTAGGGAGGAGGTCCACAGATACGCAGTATTTT. The V and J genes are TRBV12-5 and TRBJ2-3; D is possibly TRBD2 (6 bases). Germline V gene sequence: CDR1 LGHNT, CDR2 FRNRAP. The V end was cut by 4 bases, the J end by 2 bases, with 22 bases between. The CDR3 loop spans 18 amino acids.

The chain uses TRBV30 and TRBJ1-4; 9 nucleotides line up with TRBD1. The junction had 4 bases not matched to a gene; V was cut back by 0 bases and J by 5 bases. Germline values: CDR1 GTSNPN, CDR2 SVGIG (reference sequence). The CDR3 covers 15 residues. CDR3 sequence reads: CAWSVKGTGNEKLFF. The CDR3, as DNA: TGTGCCTGGAGTGTAAAGGGGACAGGGAATGAAAAACTGTTTTTT.

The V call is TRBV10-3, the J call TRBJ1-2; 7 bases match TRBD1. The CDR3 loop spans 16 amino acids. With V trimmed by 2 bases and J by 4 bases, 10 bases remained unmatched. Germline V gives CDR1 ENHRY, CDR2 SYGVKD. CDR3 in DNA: TGTGCCATCAGTGAGCCTAACAGGGGTTCGGGCTATGGCTACACCTTC. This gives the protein CAISEPNRGSGYGYTF.

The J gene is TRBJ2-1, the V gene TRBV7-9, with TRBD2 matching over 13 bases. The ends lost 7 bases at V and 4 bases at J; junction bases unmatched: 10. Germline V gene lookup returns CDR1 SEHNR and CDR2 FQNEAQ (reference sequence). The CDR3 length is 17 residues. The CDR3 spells CASTKGGLAGEYNEQFF. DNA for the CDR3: TGTGCCAGCACCAAGGGAGGACTAGCGGGAGAATACAATGAGCAGTTCTTC. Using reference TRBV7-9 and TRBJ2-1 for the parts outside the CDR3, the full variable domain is DTGVSQNPRHKITKRGQNVTFRCDPISEHNRLYWYRQTLGQGPEFLTYFQNEAQLEKSRLLSDRFSAERPKGSFSTLEIQRTEQGDSAMYLCASTKGGLAGEYNEQFFGPGTRLTVL.